This T cell receptor beta chain was captured by sequencing in a study of T cell responses to AZD1222 COVID-19 vaccine. About this clone: Its target is not known.

Findings and limits, study-wide: Among spike-specific TCRs, nearly half reportedly target unmutated variant regions. Repertoire samples came only from after the peak T cell response.

V shed 5 bases, J shed 5 bases, and the junction held 4 bases outside the gene matches. The CDR3 sequence is 15 residues long. The germline CDR1 and CDR2 sequences are LNHDA and SQIVND (reference sequence). Clones were read by immunoSEQ multiplex PCR, and TCRdb kept only the in-frame ones, dropping some. The top ten clones hold 10% of a sample with 150,000 to 200,000 clones, roughly 92% of them seen once. The sequence was collected from an adult in good health. This specimen was peripheral blood, taken on day 0 of AZD1222 vaccination. The chain links TRBV19 to TRBJ2-1, with 12 bases lining up with TRBD2. CDR3 protein: CASSYLAGGHNEQFF. In nucleotides, the CDR3 is TGTGCCAGTAGTTATCTAGCGGGAGGGCACAATGAGCAGTTCTTC.